This T cell receptor (beta chain) was sequenced during a study of T cell repertoires in cytomegalovirus infection. The overall study: An indication of both CMV infection and matching HLA type came from public TCR beta signatures. Overall study findings and caveats: Across the ex vivo response, the dominant clonotypes were HLA-C-restricted CMV-specific TCR beta clonotypes.

Deletions cut 2 bases from V and 1 base from J, with 3 bases between. The CDR3 consists of 13 residues. Via MiXCR, TCRdb re-called the reads, giving one row per CDR3 protein. The repertoire holds roughly 500,000 distinct CDR3 sequences, with about 39% as singletons. A remark on this clonotype: As yet, its antigen is unknown.

The material was cultured PBMCs, obtained from culture after CMV antigen stimulation. This chain uses TRBV12-3 or TRBV12-4 with TRBJ1-3; D is unclear. The receptor comes from a human donor in good health (CMV status not recorded). Some clones in this sample may be carry-over from other donors' samples. CDR3 coding DNA: TGTGCCAGCAGTTTACAATCTGGAAACACCATATATTTT. Protein: CASSLQSGNTIYF.